This entry concerns a single T cell receptor beta chain. The data belong to a study of blood T cell repertoires in COVID-19. Study context: COVID-19 samples, acute and convalescent, were from the United States, Italy and Spain. Nucleic acid was either cDNA or gDNA, and it came from T cells, B-cell-depleted T cells, or PBMCs.

In the original analysis: Cell counts per sample came from amplifying reference gene primers. Profiled with immunoSEQ multiplex PCR; TCRdb holds only in-frame clones, not every one. The V and J calls and clone size were taken over from that table, and D and trimming were inferred from the DNA. The data show roughly 190,000 clones, approximately 86% seen once. The germline gives CDR1 MNHEY, CDR2 SVGAGI. Trimming at V came to 10 bases and at J to 8 bases, leaving 4 bases not matched to a gene. CDR3 length: 10 residues. The clonotype was recovered from a man between 65 and 85 years old with acute or convalescent COVID-19. V and J are TRBV6-5 and TRBJ1-2; 7 nucleotides match TRBD1. Specimen: peripheral blood. The CDR3 sequence is CATGGQGYTF. The DNA of the CDR3 is TGTGCCACAGGGGGGCAGGGCTACACCTTC.